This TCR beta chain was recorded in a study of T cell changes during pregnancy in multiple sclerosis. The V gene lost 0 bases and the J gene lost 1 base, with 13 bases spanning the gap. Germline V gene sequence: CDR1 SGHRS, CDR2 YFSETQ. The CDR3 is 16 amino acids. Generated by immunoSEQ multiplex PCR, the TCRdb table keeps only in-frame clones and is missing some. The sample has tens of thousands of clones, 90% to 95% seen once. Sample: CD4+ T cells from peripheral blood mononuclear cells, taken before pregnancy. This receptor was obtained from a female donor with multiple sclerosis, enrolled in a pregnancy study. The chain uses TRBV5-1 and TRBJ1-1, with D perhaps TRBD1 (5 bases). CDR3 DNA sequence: TGCGCCAGCAGCTTGGCTCCAGGGAATCGGAACACTGAAGCTTTCTTT. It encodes CASSLAPGNRNTEAFF.